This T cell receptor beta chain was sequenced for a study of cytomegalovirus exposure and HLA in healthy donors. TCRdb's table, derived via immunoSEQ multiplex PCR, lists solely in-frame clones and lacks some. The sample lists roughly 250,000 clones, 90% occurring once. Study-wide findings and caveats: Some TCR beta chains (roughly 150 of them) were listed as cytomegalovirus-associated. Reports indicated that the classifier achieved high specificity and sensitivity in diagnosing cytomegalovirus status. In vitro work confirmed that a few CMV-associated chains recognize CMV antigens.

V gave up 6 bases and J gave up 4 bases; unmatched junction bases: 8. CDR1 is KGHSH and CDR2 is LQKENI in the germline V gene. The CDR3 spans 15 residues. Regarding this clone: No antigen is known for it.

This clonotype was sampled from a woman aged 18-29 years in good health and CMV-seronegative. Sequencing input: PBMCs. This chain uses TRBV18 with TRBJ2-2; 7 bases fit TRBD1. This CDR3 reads CASSPQGVFTGELFF. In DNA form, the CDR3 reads TGTGCCAGCTCCCCTCAGGGGGTTTTCACCGGGGAGCTGTTTTTT.